These T cell receptor beta chains were read from a single sample in a study of T cells after yellow fever vaccination. TCRdb re-called the 5' RACE reads through MiXCR, storing one row per CDR3 protein. This sample yields 95,000 to 150,000 distinct CDR3 sequences, of which under 9% are seen a single time; 40% belongs to the top ten. Sequencing was performed on CD8+ T cells sorted from PBMCs, taken on the day of the yellow fever booster vaccination. These receptors came from a man in his late teens or twenties who received the YFV17D yellow fever vaccine. Each CDR3 is given with its conserved first and last residue. The D gene is left open where the match is weak. Size is omitted from some rows. Given values are once, few, many or a class for expanded clones.

d_gene | j_gene | abundance | v_gene | CDR3nt | CDR3aa
TRBD1 | TRBJ2-1 | few | TRBV20-1 | TGCAGTGCTAGTTTCCCCGACAGGGGGGACCACAATGAGCAGTTCTTC | CSASFPDRGDHNEQFF
- | TRBJ1-4 | few | TRBV12-5 | TGTGCTAGTGGTTTCTTTATTCGGGGACTTAATGAAAAACTGTTTTTT | CASGFFIRGLNEKLFF
- | TRBJ1-6 | - | TRBV3-1 | TGTGCCAGCAGCCTTTTCGGTCGGACAGAATATAATTCACCCCTCCACTTT | CASSLFGRTEYNSPLHF
- | TRBJ2-1 | - | TRBV7-7 | TGTGCCAGCAGCTTGTTGGTAGGGAGCTCCTACAATGAGCAGTTCTTC | CASSLLVGSSYNEQFF
- | TRBJ2-6 | - | TRBV5-1 | TGCGCCAGCAGCCAGCAGGGCACCAACGTCCTGACTTTC | CASSQQGTNVLTF
TRBD2 | TRBJ2-3 | - | TRBV5-1 | TGCGCCAGCAGCTTTGTAGCGGGGGGCACAGATACGCAGTATTTT | CASSFVAGGTDTQYF
TRBD1 | TRBJ1-1 | many | TRBV4-3 | TGCGCCAGCAGCCAAGACCCGGGACAGGGCGGGACTGAAGCTTTCTTT | CASSQDPGQGGTEAFF
- | TRBJ1-6 | - | TRBV9 | TGTGCCAGCAGCCTCCATCCAGGGACTAGTAATTCACCCCTCCACTTT | CASSLHPGTSNSPLHF
- | TRBJ2-1 | many | TRBV7-2 | TGTGCCAGCAGCTCTATCTATCCCCCTTCTATTGATGAGCAGTTCTTC | CASSSIYPPSIDEQFF
- | TRBJ2-1 | few | TRBV7-2 | TGTGCCAGCAGCTCAGGACCGAGACCGAGGGACAATGAGCAGTTCTTC | CASSSGPRPRDNEQFF
TRBD1 | TRBJ1-2 | - | TRBV12-3/TRBV12-4 | TGTGCCAGCAGTTTCGGGACAGTCTATGGCTACACCTTC | CASSFGTVYGYTF
- | TRBJ2-6 | - | TRBV29-1 | TGCAGCGTATTCAGCTCCGGGGCCAACGTCCTGACTTTC | CSVFSSGANVLTF
TRBD1 | TRBJ2-7 | - | TRBV5-5 | TGTGCCAGCAGCTCGTCGGGACAGGGTACCTACGAGCAGTACTTC | CASSSSGQGTYEQYF
- | TRBJ2-3 | - | TRBV11-3 | TGTGCCAGCAGCTCGGGGACTCTAGATACGCAGTATTTT | CASSSGTLDTQYF
- | TRBJ2-2 | - | TRBV4-3 | TGCGCCAGCAGCCCCCTAGGCGGGGAGCTGTTTTTT | CASSPLGGELFF
- | TRBJ1-2 | many | TRBV9 | TGTGCCAGCAGCCCCTACAGGGTTCCTGGCTACACCTTC | CASSPYRVPGYTF
- | TRBJ1-1 | few | TRBV6-2/TRBV6-3 | TGTGCCAGCAGTTACTCGGCAGAACTGAACACTGAAGCTTTCTTT | CASSYSAELNTEAFF
TRBD2 | TRBJ2-5 | - | TRBV3-1 | TGTGCCAGCAGCCAGAGGACTAGCTGGGGCGGGGAGACCCAGTACTTC | CASSQRTSWGGETQYF
TRBD2 | TRBJ2-5 | few | TRBV7-2 | TGTGCCAGCAGCGCCACTAGCGGGGTGGGTGAGACCCAGTACTTC | CASSATSGVGETQYF
- | TRBJ1-5 | few | TRBV7-2 | TGTGCCTCTAGAGAGGGGCGGGGCAATCAGCCCCAGCATTTT | CASREGRGNQPQHF